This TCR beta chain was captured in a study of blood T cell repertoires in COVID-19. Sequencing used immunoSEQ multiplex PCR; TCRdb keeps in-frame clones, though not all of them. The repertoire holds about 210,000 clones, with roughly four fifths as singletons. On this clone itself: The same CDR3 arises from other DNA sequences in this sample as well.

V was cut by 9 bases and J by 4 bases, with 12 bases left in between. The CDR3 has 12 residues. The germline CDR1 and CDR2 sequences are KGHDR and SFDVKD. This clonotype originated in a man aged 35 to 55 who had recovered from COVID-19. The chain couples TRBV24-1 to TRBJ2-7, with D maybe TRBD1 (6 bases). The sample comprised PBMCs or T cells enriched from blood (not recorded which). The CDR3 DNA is TGTGCCACCTCACAGGGTTCTTACGAGCAGTACTTC. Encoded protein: CATSQGSYEQYF.